This T cell receptor beta chain was recovered during a study of blood T cell repertoires in COVID-19. Whole-study context: Whether acute or convalescent, the COVID-19 samples came from the United States, Italy and Spain.

Trimming took off 4 bases at V and 0 bases at J, with 16 bases between the two ends. Looked up from germline, CDR1 is LGHNA and CDR2 is YNFKEQ. This CDR3 has 17 residues. Profiling relied on immunoSEQ multiplex PCR, and the TCRdb table lists in-frame clones only, not all of them. The sample includes about 100,000 clones, approximately 87% seen only once; the top ten take about 20%. The receptor comes from a human donor in a cohort sampled during active COVID-19. The J gene is TRBJ2-1, the V gene TRBV4-2; a possible D gene is TRBD2 (6 bases). The sample consisted of peripheral blood. CDR3 protein: CASSPRQGLSSYNEQFF. The CDR3 DNA follows: TGTGCCAGCAGCCCACGGCAGGGACTGAGCTCCTACAATGAGCAGTTCTTC.